Sequencing of this TCR beta chain was carried out in a study of CD8+ T cells in alopecia areata. Looking at the study overall: After 6 to 18 months of tofacitinib, follow-up continued 6 months off drug.

V gave up 6 bases and J gave up 7 bases, with 19 bases separating them. The germline V gene has CDR1 SQVTM and CDR2 ANQGSEA. The CDR3 sequence is 13 residues long. RNA was extracted and reverse transcribed into cDNA as the sequencing template. Assay used: immunoSEQ multiplex PCR; TCRdb lists only in-frame clones, some missing. Among 5,700 or so clones, approximately 60% were seen once, and the ten largest hold around 11%. Peripheral blood samples and lesional scalp punch biopsies were obtained from alopecia areata patients. This clone has a handful of counts. The same CDR3 arises from other DNA sequences in this sample as well.

The clonotype was recovered from a human donor with alopecia areata. Source: skin, taken at week 0. V is TRBV29-1 and J is TRBJ2-7; the D gene is possibly TRBD1 (6 bases). In DNA, the CDR3 is TGCAGCGTGACAGGTGCTATCTACGGGGAGCAGTACTTC. Its translation is CSVTGAIYGEQYF.